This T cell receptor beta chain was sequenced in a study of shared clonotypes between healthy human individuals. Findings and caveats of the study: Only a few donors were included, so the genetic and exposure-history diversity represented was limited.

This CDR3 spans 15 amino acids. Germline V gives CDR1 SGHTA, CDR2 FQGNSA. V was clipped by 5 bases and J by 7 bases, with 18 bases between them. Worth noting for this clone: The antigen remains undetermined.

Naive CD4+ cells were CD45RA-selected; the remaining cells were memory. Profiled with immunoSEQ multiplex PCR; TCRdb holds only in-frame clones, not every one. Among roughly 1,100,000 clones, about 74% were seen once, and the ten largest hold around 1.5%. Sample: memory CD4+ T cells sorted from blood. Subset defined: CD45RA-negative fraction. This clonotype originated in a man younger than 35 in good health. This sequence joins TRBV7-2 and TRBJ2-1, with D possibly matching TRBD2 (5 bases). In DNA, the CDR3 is TGTGCCAGCAGCCTCTTAGCGCCTTTGGGAAATGAGCAGTTCTTC. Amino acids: CASSLLAPLGNEQFF.